The 15 T cell receptor beta chains presented below share a single source sample, sequenced in a study of CD8 T cells in Susac syndrome. With random hexamers, roughly 0.45 to 1 ug RNA was reverse transcribed. One entry per CDR3 protein, called by TCRdb with MiXCR from the immunoSEQ multiplex PCR reads. In the table there are a few hundred thousand distinct CDR3 sequences, nearly 97% of which are singletons. The specimen sequenced was CD4+ T cells from PBMCs. These receptor sequences come from a human donor with multiple sclerosis.

This chain joins TRBV15 and TRBJ2-5; 10 bases align to TRBD1. With V trimmed by 5 bases and J by 5 bases, 14 bases remained unmatched. This CDR3 is built from 17 residues. Germline CDR1 and CDR2: LNHNV and YYDKDF (reference sequence). Here the CDR3 DNA reads TGTGCCACCAGCGCCTACATAGGGGGACAGGGGCTTGAGACCCAGTACTTC. This gives the protein CATSAYIGGQGLETQYF. The complete variable domain, with remaining parts taken from reference TRBV15 and TRBJ2-5, reads DAMVIQNPRYQVTQFGKPVTLSCSQTLNHNVMYWYQQKSSQAPKLLFHYYDKDFNNEADTPDNFQSRRPNTSFCFLDIRSPGLGDTAMYLCATSAYIGGQGLETQYFGPGTRLLVL.

The chain carries TRBV20-1 and TRBJ2-1; D uncertain. The CDR3 is made up of 11 amino acids. The V gene's germline CDR1 is DFQATT and CDR2 SNEGSKA (reference sequence). The germline V and J ends were trimmed by 8 bases and 4 bases, with 9 bases remaining between them. CDR3 nucleotide sequence: TGCAGTCCAGCCCTATACAATGAGCAGTTCTTC. This codes for CSPALYNEQFF.

The chain joins TRBV9 to TRBJ2-3; 10 nucleotides align to TRBD2. Germline CDR1 SGDLS, CDR2 YYNGEE. CDR3 length: 18 residues. V gave up 0 bases and J gave up 5 bases; unmatched junction bases: 12. CDR3 in amino acids: CASSVAAGGPSGEDTQYF. As DNA, the CDR3 is TGTGCCAGCAGCGTAGCAGCGGGAGGGCCTTCCGGGGAAGATACGCAGTATTTT.

In DNA form, the CDR3 reads TGTGCCAGCAGTCCCCTTGTTGAGCACGAGCAGTACTTC. Encoded protein: CASSPLVEHEQYF. The chain combines TRBV27 with TRBJ2-7, with unresolved D. V lost 5 bases and J lost 5, with 13 bases in between. The CDR3 extends over 13 amino acids. Germline values: CDR1 MNHEY, CDR2 SMNVEV (reference sequence).

The chain couples TRBV21-1 to TRBJ2-6. TRBV21-1 counts as a pseudogene. The CDR3 contains 17 residues. DNA for the CDR3: TGTGCCAGCAGCAAAGGGGGAAACTACTCTGGGGCCAACGTCCTGACTTTC. This gives the protein CASSKGGNYSGANVLTF.

The rearrangement joins TRBV19 to TRBJ2-7; 8 nucleotides line up with TRBD2. V lost 4 bases and J lost 4; bases outside the gene matches: 6. This CDR3 spans 14 amino acids. Germline V gene sequence: CDR1 LNHDA, CDR2 SQIVND (reference sequence). The CDR3 here is CASSKSGRWYEQYF. CDR3 sequence (DNA): TGTGCCAGTAGTAAGAGCGGGAGATGGTACGAGCAGTACTTC.

The rearrangement links TRBV4-1 to TRBJ2-7, with 10 bases that match TRBD1. V was clipped by 4 bases and J by 5 bases; unmatched bases: 5. This CDR3 comprises 14 residues. Per the germline V gene, CDR1 is MGHRA and CDR2 is YSYEKL. In nucleotides, the CDR3 is TGCGCCAGCAGCCCCAGACAGGGGGCCGACGAGCAGTACTTC. Protein: CASSPRQGADEQYF.

This clonotype was seen just once. V is TRBV2 and J is TRBJ2-5, with D perhaps being TRBD1 or TRBD2 (5 bases each). The ends were cut back, 3 bases at V and 5 bases at J, with 13 bases in the middle. CDR1 and CDR2 (germline): SNHLY, FYNNEI. This CDR3 comprises 14 residues. The CDR3, as DNA: TGTGCCAGCAGTGATAAAGGGACGTGGGAGACCCAGTACTTC. It codes for CASSDKGTWETQYF.

The rearrangement links TRBV29-1 to TRBJ2-7, with a possible D match to TRBD2 (6 bases). V was cut by 2 bases and J by 0 bases, with 8 bases left in between. This CDR3 comprises 13 residues. The V gene's germline CDR1 is SQVTM and CDR2 ANQGSEA. The CDR3 DNA is TGCAGCGTTGAAACGACTAGCTCCTACGAGCAGTACTTC. This sequence encodes CSVETTSSYEQYF.

This chain joins TRBV20-1 and TRBJ2-1; 8 bases map to TRBD2. The CDR3 has 12 amino acids. V lost 4 bases and J lost 9; bases outside the gene matches: 5. Germline CDR1 reads DFQATT; CDR2 reads SNEGSKA (reference sequence). The CDR3 loop reads CSATRGGVEQFF. CDR3 DNA sequence: TGCAGTGCTACACGGGGGGGCGTTGAGCAGTTCTTC.

The chain joins TRBV20-1 to TRBJ2-1; D is unclear. Per germline, CDR1 DFQATT and CDR2 SNEGSKA (reference sequence). V was shortened by 3 bases and J by 2 bases, with 11 bases between the two germline ends. The CDR3 loop spans 14 amino acids. Here the CDR3 reads CSASHYSAYNEQFF. For the CDR3, the DNA is TGCAGTGCTAGCCACTACAGTGCCTACAATGAGCAGTTCTTC.

The genes are TRBV3-1 and TRBJ1-2, with D uncertain. From germline, CDR1 is LGHDT and CDR2 YNNKEL (reference sequence). Trimming removed 3 bases at V and 3 bases at J, with 14 bases between. The CDR3 totals 15 residues. The CDR3 bases are TGTGCCAGCAGCCAGACGCTATTAACCGACTATGGCTACACCTTC. Its translation is CASSQTLLTDYGYTF.

The V gene is TRBV20-1, the J gene TRBJ2-3; 8 bases agree with TRBD1. J lost 2 bases, V lost 2 bases, and 15 bases had no gene match. The CDR3 is made up of 18 amino acids. Germline CDR1 is DFQATT and CDR2 is SNEGSKA (reference sequence). DNA of the CDR3: TGCAGTGCTAGACTGACCGGACAGGGCGGGACCTACACAGATACGCAGTATTTT. This translates into CSARLTGQGGTYTDTQYF.

The V and J genes are TRBV20-1 and TRBJ2-3; TRBD2 matches at 10 bases. Germline CDR1 reads DFQATT; CDR2 reads SNEGSKA (reference sequence). CDR3 length equals 16 residues. J gave up 1 base and V 3 bases, and 7 bases lay outside the gene matches. The DNA of the CDR3 is TGCAGTGCTAGTCTGGCTAGCGGGAGCGGCACAGATACGCAGTATTTT. It yields the protein CSASLASGSGTDTQYF.

Of note for this clonotype: One end of the junction does not line up with germline, which may come from a read error. This chain uses TRBV4-1 with TRBJ2-3, with TRBD1 matching over 8 bases. Germline CDR1 is MGHRA and CDR2 is YSYEKL. CDR3 size: 14 residues. CDR3 sequence: CASSRQGSTDTQYF. In nucleotides, the CDR3 is TGTGCCAGCTCACGACAGGGGAGCACAGATACGCAGTATTTT.